This TCR beta chain was captured in a study of technical replicates of blood from a few donors. V was trimmed by 1 base and J by 6 bases, leaving 10 bases between them. CDR1 and CDR2 (germline): SGHAT, FQNNGV. CDR3 length: 14 amino acids. Here immunoSEQ multiplex PCR was the method, and the copy in TCRdb shows in-frame clones only, minus some. This table holds roughly 72,000 clones, approximately 94% found once. J is TRBJ1-5 and V is TRBV11-2, with unresolved D. The material sequenced was T cells isolated from PBMCs. This receptor was taken from a human donor in good health. In nucleotides, the CDR3 is TGTGCCAGCAGCTTAGTCGGAGGGCTTCAGCCCCAGCATTTT. It is translated as CASSLVGGLQPQHF.